This T cell receptor (beta chain) was observed in a study of T cell clonotyping in hematopoietic cell transplantation. Study-level information: Recipient samples before transplant were obtained post-cytoreduction. Findings and limits, study-wide: Recipient TCR diversity dropped after transplant; expanded clonotypes rose from day 30 to 180.

The V gene's germline CDR1 is MGHDK and CDR2 SYGVNS. The CDR3 is 14 amino acids. J was trimmed by 1 base and V by 2 bases; bases with no gene match: 2. As concerns this clone: Its matching antigen is unknown.

Time point described: recipient sample about 28 days before transplant, after cytoreduction. Measured with immunoSEQ multiplex PCR; TCRdb has only the in-frame clones, and not every one. The top ten hold about a quarter of the sample, which has 25,000 to 30,000 clones, around 84% seen once. The receptor was derived from a woman aged 60-75 years with acute myeloid leukemia. Some clones in this sample may be carry-over from other donors' samples. This chain uses TRBV25-1 with TRBJ2-7; 7 positions agree with TRBD1. The sequencing here drew on peripheral blood mononuclear cells, taken before stem cell transplant. CDR3 residues: CASSEEGASYEQYF. The CDR3 DNA follows: TGTGCCAGCAGTGAAGAGGGGGCGTCCTACGAGCAGTACTTC.